This TCR beta chain is from a study of shared clonotypes between healthy human individuals (dated by TCRdb to about 2020). Background for the entire study: A couple of women and a few men aged 18 to 49 years were included in the cohort. Different laboratories and diverse techniques were used to prepare libraries and sequence TCR repertoires, to increase sequencing depth and limit assay-specific biases. The study deeply sequenced blood TCR repertoires of about 5 healthy adults to estimate repertoire size and the extent of clonotype sharing between individuals. For each donor, three plates each were used for CD4 naive and CD4 memory, two plates were used for CD8 naive, and one plate was used for CD8 memory. Per donor, leukapheresis produced somewhere between about 0.94 and 10 billion PBMCs. Findings and caveats that apply to the study as a whole: Sampling was restricted to blood, and TCR repertoires in tissues likely differ from the TCR repertoires found in blood. Pairwise subsampling indicated that sequencing depth was expected to affect the degree of clonotype sharing among donors. Clonotypes shared by all four sorted-subset donors showed higher generation probabilities than non-shared clonotypes. Larger estimated clonotype richness was generally found for naive subsets than for memory subsets. Sharing across a few donors was observed for approximately 5% of naive CD4, 3% to 3.5% of naive CD8, 2.3% of memory CD4, and around 0.4% of memory CD8 clonotypes. Even with the large sequencing depth, rarefaction of the sorted-subset datasets indicated that sequencing was incomplete. The small number of donors limited the genetic and exposure-history diversity represented.

The donors were healthy, HIV-negative adults who had no recently reported acute infections or vaccinations. All donors were Caucasian adults living in Nashville, Tennessee, USA. CD4+ T cells were enriched by magnetic negative selection, after which naive cells were positively selected on CD45RA and the negative fraction was taken as the memory subset. Blood was obtained by leukapheresis, after which PBMCs were separated by Ficoll-Histopaque density gradient centrifugation and cryopreserved in liquid nitrogen vapor phase. Analytical flow cytometry was used to check the purity and quantity of every magnetically sorted T cell population. Genomic DNA was isolated from every sorted fraction and measured by UV absorbance on a Nanodrop 2000c. Using the deep immunoSEQ assay, TCR CDR3 regions were amplified from genomic DNA by multiplex PCR. Extracted genomic DNA from each cell subset was spread evenly across all wells of several immunoSEQ 96-well plates, with each plate serving as a replicate. For sorted subsets, approximately 200 ng of genomic DNA, equivalent to some 30,000 T cell genomes, went into each replicate PCR. Purified libraries were quantified with a Qubit 3.0 fluorometer, sized on a Bioanalyzer 2100, and re-quantified with the KAPA Library Quantification kit. A separate single-read 150-cycle Illumina NextSeq 550 flow cell was used to sequence each immunoSEQ 96-well plate. In the paper's pipeline: Because the immunoSEQ output included only junctional sequences and no quality scores, the filtering could not be the same as the filtering used for full-length reads. Sequences were annotated with PyIR, a Python wrapper for IgBLAST v1.9, using IMGT germline references to assign V/J genes and CDR3. Any read was removed if the V/J assignment was weak (E-value above 1e-6), the CDR3 was missing, or the read contained stop codons, out-of-frame junctions, or ambiguous translated residues. V3J clonotypes were defined as sequences sharing the same inferred V gene, J gene, and CDR3 amino acid sequence. To compute the percentage overlap between repertoires, the number of shared unique clonotypes was divided by the size of the smaller repertoire. Three approaches were used to assess repertoire richness: RTK rarefaction, the Chao1 estimator, and Recon v2.1 estimates of unobserved clonotypes. Generation probabilities were computed with OLGA for all TCRbeta clonotypes obtained by the gDNA method from a few donors. Not all clones reach the TCRdb copy of this immuneACCESS table, which keeps in-frame sequences only. Checked studies attribute under half of the gap to unresolved V genes and leave the rest unexplained. V and J calls and clone size are as listed in that table; D and trimming were resolved from the DNA. The sample records over a million clones, around 78% of which are singletons. 0.55% to 0.7% of the sample goes to the ten largest clones.

As regards this clone: Which antigen it targets is not known. No base quality values were provided; no much bigger clone lies one nucleotide off.

Deletion took 2 bases off V and 3 bases off J, with a span of 13 bases between the germline ends. The CDR3 starts with the cysteine, ends with the phenylalanine, and has 15 residues. The DNA shown is the 45-base CDR3, in frame from base 1. CDR1 MNHEY and CDR2 SMNVEV were looked up in the germline V gene (reference sequence). Input material: memory CD4+ T cells from PBMCs. The sample's cell subset or site label, decoded: CD45RA-negative fraction. The sequence is built from TRBV27 and TRBJ2-5; the D gene cannot be resolved reliably. This TCR came from a man between 18 and 35 years old in good health. Some clones in this sample may be carry-over from other donors' samples. For the CDR3, the sequence is CASSLRVYTKETQYF. The nucleotide sequence is given as TGTGCCAGCAGTTTAAGGGTCTACACAAAAGAGACCCAGTACTTC.